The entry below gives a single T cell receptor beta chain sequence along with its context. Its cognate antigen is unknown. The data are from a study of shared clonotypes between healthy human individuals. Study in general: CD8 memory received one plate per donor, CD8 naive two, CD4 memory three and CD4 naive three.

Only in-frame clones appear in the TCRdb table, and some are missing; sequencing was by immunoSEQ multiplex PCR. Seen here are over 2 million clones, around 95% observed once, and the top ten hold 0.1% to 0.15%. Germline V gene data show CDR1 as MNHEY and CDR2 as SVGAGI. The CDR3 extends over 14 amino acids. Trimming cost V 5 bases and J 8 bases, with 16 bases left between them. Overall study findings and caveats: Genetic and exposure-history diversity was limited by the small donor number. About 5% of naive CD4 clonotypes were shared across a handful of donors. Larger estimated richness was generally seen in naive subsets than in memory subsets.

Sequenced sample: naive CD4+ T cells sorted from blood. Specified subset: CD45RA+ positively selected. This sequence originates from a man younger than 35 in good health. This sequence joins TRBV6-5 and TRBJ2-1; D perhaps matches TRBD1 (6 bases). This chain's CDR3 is CASSTGSGDDEQFF. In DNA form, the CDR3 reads TGTGCCAGCAGTACAGGGTCCGGTGACGATGAGCAGTTCTTC.